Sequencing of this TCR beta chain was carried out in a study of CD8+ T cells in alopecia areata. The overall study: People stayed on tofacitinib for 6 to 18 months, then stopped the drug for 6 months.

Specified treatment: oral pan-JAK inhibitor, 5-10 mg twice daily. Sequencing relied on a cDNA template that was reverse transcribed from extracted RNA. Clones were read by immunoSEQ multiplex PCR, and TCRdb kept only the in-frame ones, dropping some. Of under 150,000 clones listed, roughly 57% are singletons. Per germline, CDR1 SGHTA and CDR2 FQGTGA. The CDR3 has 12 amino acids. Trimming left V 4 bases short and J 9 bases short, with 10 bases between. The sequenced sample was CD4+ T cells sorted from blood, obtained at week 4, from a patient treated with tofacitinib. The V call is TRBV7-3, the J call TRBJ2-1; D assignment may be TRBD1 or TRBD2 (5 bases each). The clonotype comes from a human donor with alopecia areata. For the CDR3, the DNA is TGTGCCAGCAGCTCCCAGAGGGGTGAGCAGTTCTTC. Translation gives CASSSQRGEQFF.